The TCR beta chain described here comes from a study of Graves' ophthalmopathy and Graves' hyperthyroidism listed by TCRdb under 2018. The study in broad terms: Peripheral blood was collected at initial diagnosis, before any treatment. TCR beta repertoire signatures were used to distinguish Graves' ophthalmopathy from Graves' hyperthyroidism and to predict progression to ophthalmopathy. In total, approximately 130 blood samples were TCR-sequenced: fewer than 50 ophthalmopathy, some 75 hyperthyroidism and some 17 hyperthyroidism-to-ophthalmopathy patients. To explore V-J signatures distinguishing ophthalmopathy from hyperthyroidism, a discovery set of around 97 patients (about 41 ophthalmopathy, about 57 stable hyperthyroidism) was enrolled. An independent validation cohort was composed of fewer than 20 hyperthyroidism patients and roughly 16 patients who later progressed from hyperthyroidism to ophthalmopathy. In about six hyperthyroidism patients, the T-cell repertoires found in thyroid tissue were compared with those found in blood. Once sampling was done, hyperthyroidism patients were given methimazole at a starting dose of 30 mg daily, while ophthalmopathy patients were given high-dose intravenous methylprednisolone. The 85 to 100 discovery patients were divided at random into training and test sets in a 7:3 ratio.

For repertoire sequencing, the TCR beta CDR3 regions were amplified from RNA transcripts. HTBI primers and the Qiagen OneStep RT-PCR kit were used in a first-round RT-PCR, which was followed by a second-round multiplex PCR, size selection and purification. The libraries underwent paired-end sequencing with 100 bp reads on an Illumina HiSeq2000. In the source study's methods: SOAPnuke was used for read processing, and reads with adapters, uncalled bases, a mean Phred below 15, or no exact constant-primer or identifier match were discarded. COPE v1.2.5 was used to merge high-quality paired reads. Unique nucleotide sequences were defined as clonotypes and aligned to IMGT TRB V, D and J references using MiTCR v1.1. The analysis was limited to V-J combinations with a frequency above 0.0001, which together covered 99% to 99.2% of repertoires. For each V-J combination, a TCR clonal expansion and chaos score was defined as F50 clonal expansion divided by the chaos observed in the TCRdist matrix. Features were reduced by Welch's t-statistics and random forest to some 13 V-J combinations, which fed a naive Bayes classifier. Thyroid-blood repertoire similarity was quantified with the Morisita-Horn index. TCRdb reran the public reads through fastp at Q25 and MiXCR, keeping productive beta chains. Rows are combined by CDR3 protein, so each entry shows the most common genes and DNA. The V and J calls, along with clone size, are taken from TCRdb and not from the paper's own processing. The sample table records approximately 480,000 distinct CDR3 sequences; around 14% of these occur just once. The ten largest clones add up to about a tenth of the sample.

General study outcomes and caveats: The 13-signature model separated ophthalmopathy from stable hyperthyroidism with roughly 89% sensitivity and about 84% specificity in cross-validation, and 80%/75% in the test set. In validation, the model predicted ophthalmopathy progression with nearly 71% sensitivity and around 72% specificity; 12 predicted patients were CT-confirmed with GO in a median of about 6.2 months. No statistical method was used to predetermine the sample size, and group allocation was not hidden from the investigators. Most expanded thyroid clonotypes with frequency above 0.001 were also detected in blood, suggesting blood repertoires may reflect the thyroid immune response.

Ophthalmopathy patients were characterized by moderately to severely active disease, a Clinical Activity Score of at least 3, a NOSPECS grade of at least 4, and a disease duration under 3 months. Patients were excluded if they had other autoimmune diseases, uncontrolled infections, pregnancy or lactation. Clinical symptoms, serum thyroxine, TRAb, thyroid ultrasound and orbital computed tomography formed the basis of the diagnosis. Ficoll-Paque density gradient centrifugation was used to isolate PBMCs from 8 to 10 ml of fresh peripheral blood. Total RNA was extracted using Trizol reagent, and RNA quality was checked on an Agilent 2100 Bioanalyzer. The table lists this clonotype with a few counts. The antigen this receptor binds is unknown. No per-base quality is available; no much larger clone lies one base away. Spanning cysteine to phenylalanine, the CDR3 consists of 14 amino acids. Just the 42-base CDR3 DNA is kept, in frame starting at base 1. The germline V gene (reference sequence) sets CDR1 to SEHNR and CDR2 to FQNEAQ. A distance of 9 bases separates the germline ends of V and J, which lose 0 bases and 4 bases respectively.

The source is a woman aged 25 to 39 with Graves' ophthalmopathy. Donor details come from another sample of the same person, matched by shared clones. The chain is made from TRBV7-9 and TRBJ1-1, with TRBD1 as a weak D call on 5 bases. The sample taken for sequencing was blood. The bases read TGTGCCAGCAGCTTAGCGGGGGATCTCACTGAAGCTTTCTTT. Translated, it gives CASSLAGDLTEAFF. Supplemented by the reference TRBV7-9 and TRBJ1-1 proteins around the CDR3, the complete variable domain is DTGVSQNPRHKITKRGQNVTFRCDPISEHNRLYWYRQTLGQGPEFLTYFQNEAQLEKSRLLSDRFSAERPKGSFSTLEIQRTEQGDSAMYLCASSLAGDLTEAFFGQGTRLTVV.